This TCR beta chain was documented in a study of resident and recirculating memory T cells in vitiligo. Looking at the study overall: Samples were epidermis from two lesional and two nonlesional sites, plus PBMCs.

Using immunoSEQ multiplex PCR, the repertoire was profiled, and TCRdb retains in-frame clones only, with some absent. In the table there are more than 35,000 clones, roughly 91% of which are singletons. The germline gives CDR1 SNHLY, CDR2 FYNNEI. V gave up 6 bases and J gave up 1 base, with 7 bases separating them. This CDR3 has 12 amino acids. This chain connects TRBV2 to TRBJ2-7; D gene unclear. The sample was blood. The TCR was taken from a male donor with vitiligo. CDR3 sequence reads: CASSQESYEQYF. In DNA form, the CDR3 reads TGTGCCAGCAGCCAAGAGTCCTACGAGCAGTACTTC.